These T cell receptor beta chains were read from a single sample in a study of radiation and T cells in renal cell carcinoma. The repertoire was sequenced with immunoSEQ multiplex PCR; TCRdb's copy has only in-frame clones and lacks some. The sample has 13,000 to 15,000 clones, approximately 50% seen once; the top ten hold around 13%. This specimen was tumor tissue, taken from a patient whose treatment was nephrectomy without radiotherapy. The receptor set was obtained from a man in his forties or fifties with renal cell carcinoma. The conserved cysteine and the conserved F or W are not part of the CDR3 here. A D gene is named only where the DNA matches it firmly. A row's size may be missing; if present it is once, few, many or a size class.

>TRBV7-8|-|few
ASSLTGSLPDYGYT
>TRBV11-2|-|-
ASSLDQNNSPLH
>TRBV19|-|-
ASSIWGATPGELF
>TRBV7-6|TRBD2|-
ASSLATAGTRGYNEQF
>TRBV7-2|TRBD1|few
ASSFWTGPLNTEAF
>TRBV25-1|-|-
ASVRSPGEAF
>TRBV6-1|-|few
ASASSPSPLH
>TRBV5-1|-|few
ASQTALNTEAF
>TRBV11-3|TRBD1|few
ASRKTPVTGTRYEQY
>TRBV6-1|-|-
ASSEEGLNYGYT
>TRBV5-1|-|-
ASSLDEGNNQPQH
>TRBV2|-|once
ASSLYGTQNTGELF
>TRBV12-5|-|medium-sized
ASSPGGNSPLH
>TRBV6-5|-|large
ASRLEGEAF
>TRBV27|TRBD1|-
ASSRGGEGSYNSPLH
>TRBV5-6|-|-
ASSPGINEQY
>TRBV6-1|-|once
ASTVAKNIQY
>TRBV11-2|TRBD2|-
ASSLAGGPTTDTQY
>TRBV7-2|-|-
ASSPRGGSDGGYT
>TRBV5-1|TRBD1|-
ASSLAGTGSGNTIY
>TRBV7-2|-|-
ASSLNGGGFGELF
>TRBV19|-|-
ASSIQDGETQY
>TRBV5-6|-|-
ASSLETYGYT
>TRBV12-5|-|few
ASGLVAGTGPGGTEAF
>TRBV19|TRBD1|few
ASSRDREDYGYT
>TRBV18|-|once
ASSPKGVDTEAF
>TRBV18|TRBD1|-
ASSMDRGKQY
>TRBV6-1|TRBD2|-
AIPRAGGVDTQY
>TRBV10-1|-|-
ASRPDSYNEQF
>TRBV6-5|-|few
ASRRDANYGYT
>TRBV5-6|-|-
ASSLDPDTQY
>TRBV5-4|-|-
ASSSAGGRSYNEQF
>TRBV30|-|-
AWSSPQGLMEVLT
>TRBV6-1|TRBD1|-
ASSLQGGGNYGYT
>TRBV7-3|TRBD1|-
ASSLTRDRDNGYT
>TRBV6-5|TRBD1|-
ASSDRGLAYEQY
>TRBV19|-|once
ASSRRLNTEAF
>TRBV11-2|-|-
ASSNTGTYEQY
>TRBV28|TRBD1|once
ASRTGVRGNQPQH
>TRBV19|-|-
ASSPLRGGDTQY
>TRBV18|-|-
ASSSQGRDTEAF
>TRBV5-1|-|-
ASSLAGQGNEKLF
>TRBV30|-|-
AWSIKEYEQY
>TRBV7-9|-|few
ASSLSTGANQPQH
>TRBV6-1|-|-
ASSEWGPRGFGQY
>TRBV7-9|-|few
ASSLSGDTEAF